The clone carrying this TCR beta chain appeared a few times. The sample originates from a study of cytomegalovirus exposure and HLA in healthy donors. The germline gives CDR1 MNHNS, CDR2 SASEGT. V was pared by 3 bases and J by 0 bases, with 6 bases of the junction left unmatched. The CDR3 sequence is 16 residues long. PCR employed 60 Vbeta and 13 Jbeta primers. TCRdb's copy holds only in-frame clones and misses some; the assay was immunoSEQ multiplex PCR. Here the sample spans 130,000 to 150,000 clones, 60% to 85% being singletons. Sequencing was done on a sample of PBMCs. This TCR was sampled from a woman in her forties in good health and CMV-seropositive. The J gene is TRBJ2-7, the V gene TRBV6-1; 9 bases line up with TRBD2. The chain's CDR3 is CASSDQSGGTSYEQYF. The CDR3 nucleotides read TGTGCCAGCAGTGATCAGAGCGGGGGGACCTCCTACGAGCAGTACTTC.